This T cell receptor (beta chain) was captured in a study of identical twins. One entry per CDR3 protein, called by TCRdb with MiXCR from the 5' RACE reads. The sample shows 500,000 or so distinct CDR3 sequences, 22% of them seen only once. The same sample was also used in a study of T cells expressing NK-cell markers. As that study records: HCMV seropositivity characterized most of the eight sequenced donors, and seronegativity one. NKG2C+ dominant clonotypes from 6 or 7 donors made up roughly 1.0-7.5% of CD8+ T cells.

The sequenced sample was CD4+ T cells sorted from blood. The receptor was derived from a woman aged 18-29 years in good health.

CDR3 sequence (DNA): TGCAGTGCTCTCAGTAGCGGGGGGGTGACAGATACGCAGTATTTT. It yields the protein CSALSSGGVTDTQYF. The rearrangement uses TRBV20-1 and TRBJ2-3; 11 nucleotides align to TRBD2. The CDR3 is made up of 15 amino acids. V was clipped by 5 bases and J by 3 bases; unmatched bases: 7. Germline V lookup: CDR1 DFQATT, CDR2 SNEGSKA (reference sequence).